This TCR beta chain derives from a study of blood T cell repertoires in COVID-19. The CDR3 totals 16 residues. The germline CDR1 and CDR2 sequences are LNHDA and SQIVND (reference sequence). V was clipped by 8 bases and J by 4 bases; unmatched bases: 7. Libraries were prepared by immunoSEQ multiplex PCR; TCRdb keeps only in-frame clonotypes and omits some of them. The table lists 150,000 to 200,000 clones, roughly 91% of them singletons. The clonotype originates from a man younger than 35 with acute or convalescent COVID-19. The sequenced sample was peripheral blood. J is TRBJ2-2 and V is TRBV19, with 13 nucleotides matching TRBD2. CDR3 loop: CASSAGLAGRTGELFF. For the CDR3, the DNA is TGTGCCAGTTCGGCGGGACTAGCGGGACGCACCGGGGAGCTGTTTTTT.